The 24 T cell receptor beta chains given below trace back to one sample, sequenced in a study of identical twins. A single record per CDR3 protein comes from TCRdb applying MiXCR to the 5' RACE reads. The repertoire has 450,000 or so distinct CDR3 sequences, approximately 24% of them found once; the top ten carry approximately 2.9%. This sample was also put to use in a study of T cells expressing NK-cell markers.

The sequencing sample was made of CD4+ T cells sorted from blood. These receptors were taken from a woman under 30 in good health.

In this sample, this clonotype turned up a few times. This chain links TRBV5-1 with TRBJ2-1; 9 bases fit TRBD2. This CDR3 comprises 12 residues. Germline lookup yields CDR1 SGHRS and CDR2 YFSETQ. The V segment lost 3 bases and the J segment 8 bases; nucleotides outside the gene matches: 0. CDR3 coding DNA: TGCGCCAGCAGCTGGACTAGCGATGAGCAGTTCTTC. Its protein is CASSWTSDEQFF. The whole variable domain, filled in from reference TRBV5-1 and TRBJ2-1, reads KAGVTQTPRYLIKTRGQQVTLSCSPISGHRSVSWYQQTPGQGLQFLFEYFSETQRNKGNFPGRFSGRQFSNSRSEMNVSTLELGDSALYLCASSWTSDEQFFGPGTRLTVL.

The chain employs TRBV20-1 and TRBJ2-2; the match to TRBD1 covers 7 bases. Trimming took 2 bases from V and 4 from J; bases not matched to a gene: 4. CDR1 is DFQATT, CDR2 SNEGSKA, per germline (reference sequence). The CDR3 length is 14 residues. CDR3 residues: CSARWTGGTGELFF. The CDR3 DNA follows: TGCAGTGCTAGATGGACAGGTGGCACCGGGGAGCTGTTTTTT.

This clonotype was seen just once. CDR3 DNA: TGCGCCAGCAAGCCCCTGGACAGGCCGGATCAGCCCCAGCATTTT. Protein product: CASKPLDRPDQPQHF. The chain joins TRBV4-1 to TRBJ1-5, with 7 bases fitting TRBD1. The V and J ends lost 7 bases and 5 bases, in that order; junction bases with no gene match: 11. Germline lookup yields CDR1 MGHRA and CDR2 YSYEKL. This CDR3 spans 15 amino acids.

The chain carries TRBV7-8 and TRBJ2-7; a possible D gene is TRBD2 (6 bases). The CDR3 has 15 amino acids. V lost 4 bases to trimming and J lost 0 bases, with 13 bases between them. Germline lookup yields CDR1 SGHVS and CDR2 FQNEAQ. CDR3 sequence: CASSSTWRDSYEQYF. The CDR3 DNA is TGTGCCAGCAGCTCTACCTGGCGGGACTCCTACGAGCAGTACTTC. The complete variable domain, with remaining parts taken from reference TRBV7-8 and TRBJ2-7, reads GAGVSQSPRYKVAKRGQDVALRCDPISGHVSLFWYQQALGQGPEFLTYFQNEAQLDKSGLPSDRFFAERPEGSVSTLKIQRTQQEDSAVYLCASSSTWRDSYEQYFGPGTRLTVT.

This clonotype was counted only a few times. The rearrangement links TRBV29-1 to TRBJ2-7; D uncertain. The V gene's germline CDR1 is SQVTM and CDR2 ANQGSEA. The CDR3 has 12 residues. V lost 2 bases, J lost 0 bases, and 5 bases lay in between. CDR3 sequence (DNA): TGCAGCGTTGAACTTCCCTCCTACGAGCAGTACTTC. Its translation: CSVELPSYEQYF.

The chain links TRBV5-6 to TRBJ1-4; D remains unclear. The CDR3 has 15 residues. Looked up from germline, CDR1 is SGHDT and CDR2 is YYEEEE. Trimming shortened V by 0 bases and J by 8 bases, and 14 bases separated the two germline ends. This chain's CDR3 is CASSLVGSRGEKLFF. DNA of the CDR3: TGTGCCAGCAGCTTGGTCGGGAGTCGAGGAGAAAAACTGTTTTTT. Together with reference TRBV5-6 and TRBJ1-4, the CDR3 gives the full variable domain: DAGVTQSPTHLIKTRGQQVTLRCSPKSGHDTVSWYQQALGQGPQFIFQYYEEEERQRGNFPDRFSGHQFPNYSSELNVNALLLGDSALYLCASSLVGSRGEKLFFGSGTQLSVL.

This chain uses TRBV6-6 with TRBJ1-2; unclear D gene. The CDR3 length is 13 residues. CDR1 is MNHNY and CDR2 is SVGAGI in the germline V gene (reference sequence). Trimming took 0 bases from V and 6 from J, leaving 8 bases between them. The CDR3: CASSYSKIDGYTF. In nucleotides, the CDR3 is TGTGCCAGCAGTTACTCGAAAATCGATGGCTACACCTTC.

The V and J genes are TRBV9 and TRBJ1-4, with D hard to call. CDR1 and CDR2 from the germline V gene are SGDLS and YYNGEE. V was trimmed by 0 bases and J by 7 bases, leaving 13 bases between them. CDR3 size: 15 residues. The CDR3 nucleotides are TGTGCCAGCAGCGTAGGTAGTGGGCCTGCTGAAAAACTGTTTTTT. It encodes CASSVGSGPAEKLFF.

This chain joins TRBV7-2 and TRBJ2-7, with a possible D match to TRBD2 (5 bases). V lost 0 bases and J lost 6, with 15 bases in between. Germline loops: CDR1 SGHTA, CDR2 FQGNSA. This CDR3 region has 15 residues. CDR3 residues: CASSLAGLPFLEQYF. The CDR3 DNA sequence: TGTGCCAGCAGCTTAGCCGGACTCCCGTTCCTCGAGCAGTACTTC.

The chain is built from TRBV11-2 and TRBJ2-1; D is ambiguous. CDR1 and CDR2 from the germline V gene are SGHAT and FQNNGV. This CDR3 spans 12 amino acids. The V and J ends lost 0 bases and 7 bases respectively, with 4 bases between them. The CDR3 spells CASSLDNNEQFF. Written as DNA, the CDR3 is TGTGCCAGCAGCTTAGACAATAATGAGCAGTTCTTC.

This clonotype turned up a few times. The J gene is TRBJ2-7, the V gene TRBV28; possibly TRBD2 for D (6 bases). The CDR3 is 14 amino acids. Per germline, CDR1 MDHEN and CDR2 SYDVKM. Trimming took off 7 bases at V and 6 bases at J, with 19 bases between the two ends. The CDR3 sequence: CASTWREIGGEQYF. Here the CDR3 DNA reads TGTGCCAGCACCTGGCGGGAAATCGGGGGCGAGCAGTACTTC.

This clonotype was counted only a few times. The gene calls are TRBV20-1 and TRBJ2-2, with D hard to call. CDR3 length: 14 amino acids. The germline V and J ends were trimmed by 0 bases and 5 bases, with 10 bases remaining between them. Germline V gives CDR1 DFQATT, CDR2 SNEGSKA (reference sequence). This CDR3 is CSARDTPGTGELFF. Here the CDR3 DNA reads TGCAGTGCTAGAGATACCCCGGGTACCGGGGAGCTGTTTTTT.

This clonotype was seen only a few times. This rearrangement joins TRBV5-1 to TRBJ2-7; 8 positions match TRBD1. The germline V gene has CDR1 SGHRS and CDR2 YFSETQ. The V segment lost 0 bases and the J segment 2 bases; nucleotides outside the gene matches: 10. CDR3 size: 17 residues. This CDR3 reads CASSLVSGGLNTYEQYF. The CDR3 coding sequence is TGCGCCAGCAGCTTGGTGTCAGGGGGCCTAAACACCTACGAGCAGTACTTC.

This clonotype has a count of ten or more. V and J are TRBV9 and TRBJ1-3; possibly TRBD1 for D (5 bases). CDR1 SGDLS and CDR2 YYNGEE come from the germline V gene. Trimming removed 2 bases from V and 4 bases from J, with 10 bases in between. The CDR3 length is 14 residues. CDR3 coding DNA: TGTGCCAGCAGCGTCCGGGACGGGGGAAACACCATATATTTT. This translates into CASSVRDGGNTIYF.

This clonotype was detected a few times. This sequence joins TRBV19 and TRBJ1-2; D is ambiguous. Trimming pared 3 bases from V and 4 bases from J, leaving 12 bases between. Germline lookup yields CDR1 LNHDA and CDR2 SQIVND (reference sequence). This CDR3 contains 14 residues. The DNA for the CDR3 is TGTGCCAGTAGTATCGTCCCAGCTCGCTATGGCTACACCTTC. Protein: CASSIVPARYGYTF.

In its sample, this clonotype was seen a few times. The chain links TRBV20-1 to TRBJ2-1; TRBD2 is a possible D gene (6 bases). The V and J ends lost 5 bases and 0 bases respectively, with 14 bases between them. This CDR3 is 15 amino acids long. Germline CDR1 is DFQATT and CDR2 is SNEGSKA (reference sequence). CDR3 amino acids: CSAGPSAISYNEQFF. The DNA for the CDR3 is TGCAGTGCTGGGCCTAGCGCGATCTCCTACAATGAGCAGTTCTTC.

This clonotype has only a few counts. V usage is TRBV27 and J usage is TRBJ1-2, with 7 nucleotides matching TRBD1. The germline gives CDR1 MNHEY, CDR2 SMNVEV (reference sequence). The ends lost 5 bases at V and 2 bases at J; junction bases unmatched: 8. The CDR3 consists of 15 residues. The CDR3 sequence is CASSTAGGGNYGYTF. The CDR3 nucleotides are TGTGCCAGCAGTACAGCAGGGGGAGGGAACTATGGCTACACCTTC.

This clonotype was detected many times. V is TRBV27 and J is TRBJ2-1; 10 bases line up with TRBD2. The CDR3 has 14 residues. Germline loops: CDR1 MNHEY, CDR2 SMNVEV (reference sequence). V dropped 8 bases and J dropped 7; count of bases not matched to a gene: 8. The DNA for the CDR3 is TGTGCCAGCTTCCTAGCGGGAGTAGGGAATGAGCAGTTCTTC. Its protein is CASFLAGVGNEQFF.

J is TRBJ1-1 and V is TRBV5-1; TRBD1 might be the D (5 bases). The CDR3 length is 13 residues. V lost 3 bases to trimming and J lost 5 bases, with 11 bases between them. The germline CDR1 and CDR2 sequences are SGHRS and YFSETQ. The CDR3 protein is CASSSRVETEAFF. The CDR3 DNA reads TGCGCCAGCAGCTCCAGGGTGGAAACTGAAGCTTTCTTT.

This sequence joins TRBV2 and TRBJ2-7; no clear D. V dropped 7 bases and J dropped 3 bases, with 16 bases sitting between them. Germline CDR1 SNHLY, CDR2 FYNNEI. The CDR3 is 14 amino acids. The CDR3 loop reads CASTPTRLIYEQYF. CDR3 bases: TGTGCCAGCACCCCTACCCGGCTAATCTACGAGCAGTACTTC.

The chain has TRBV20-1 and TRBJ2-7; no definite D call. This CDR3 has 13 amino acids. Trimming took off 6 bases at V and 0 bases at J, with 12 bases between the two ends. Germline values: CDR1 DFQATT, CDR2 SNEGSKA (reference sequence). The CDR3 DNA reads TGCAGTGCCCCCACCTCCAGCTCCTACGAGCAGTACTTC. Protein sequence: CSAPTSSSYEQYF.

The J gene is TRBJ1-2, the V gene TRBV7-9; perhaps TRBD1 as D (6 bases). The CDR3 runs to 14 residues. Germline assignment: CDR1 SEHNR and CDR2 FQNEAQ (reference sequence). Trimming cost V 2 bases and J 4 bases, with 11 bases left between them. CDR3 region: CASSLSGGSYGYTF. As DNA, the CDR3 is TGTGCCAGCAGCTTAAGTGGGGGCTCCTATGGCTACACCTTC.

This clonotype was recorded a few times. CDR3 sequence reads: CAISVTNQPQHF. In nucleotides, the CDR3 is TGTGCCATCAGTGTCACTAATCAGCCCCAGCATTTT. The chain uses TRBV10-3 and TRBJ1-5; no definite D call. The V gene lost 4 bases and the J gene lost 4 bases, with 5 bases spanning the gap. CDR3 size: 12 residues. Germline V gene sequence: CDR1 ENHRY, CDR2 SYGVKD.

V and J are TRBV7-2 and TRBJ1-1, with 7 positions matching TRBD1. Trimming at V came to 5 bases and at J to 1 base, leaving 7 bases not matched to a gene. This CDR3 has 15 amino acids. Germline V CDR1 and CDR2: SGHTA, FQGNSA. CDR3 protein: CASSITGTANTEAFF. The CDR3 DNA reads as TGTGCCAGCAGCATTACCGGGACAGCGAACACTGAAGCTTTCTTT.